These 10 T cell receptor beta chains originate from one sample sequenced in a study of T-cell memory formation after mild COVID-19. In TCRdb, the 5' RACE reads were re-called with MiXCR into one record per CDR3 protein. This repertoire shows hundreds of thousands of distinct CDR3 sequences, 25% to 30% found once; its top ten account for 13%. Source material: PBMCs or a T cell subset sorted from them (not recorded which). The receptors stem from an adult woman who had mild COVID-19 (a few samples of this study predate the infection). Cell type and time point are not known.

The chain is built from TRBV24-1 and TRBJ2-3; possible D gene TRBD1, 6 bases. V shed 3 bases and J shed 6 bases, with 21 bases lying between them. This CDR3 spans 17 amino acids. Germline V gives CDR1 KGHDR, CDR2 SFDVKD. The chain's CDR3 is CATSDPRQGYQGDTQYF. The CDR3 nucleotides read TGTGCCACCAGTGATCCGCGGCAGGGCTACCAGGGGGATACGCAGTATTTT.

This clonotype turned up a few times. The gene calls are TRBV6-5 and TRBJ1-3; D not certain. V was shortened by 5 bases and J by 0 bases, with 17 bases between the two germline ends. The CDR3 length is 17 residues. Germline CDR1 is MNHEY and CDR2 is SVGAGI. The CDR3: CASSKEEPLHSGNTIYF. The CDR3 coding sequence is TGTGCCAGCAGTAAGGAGGAACCTCTCCACTCTGGAAACACCATATATTTT.

This chain uses TRBV6-5 with TRBJ2-5, with D maybe TRBD1 (5 bases). The ends were cut back, 0 bases at V and 5 bases at J, with 10 bases in the middle. CDR1 and CDR2 (germline): MNHEY, SVGAGI. This CDR3 region has 14 residues. CDR3 region: CASSYSLAGETQYF. In nucleotides, the CDR3 is TGTGCCAGCAGTTACTCGTTGGCAGGGGAGACCCAGTACTTC.

There are a few counts of this clonotype. This chain uses TRBV5-1 with TRBJ2-1, with D perhaps TRBD1 or TRBD2 (6 bases each). This CDR3 contains 17 residues. Germline V gene data show CDR1 as SGHRS and CDR2 as YFSETQ. V lost 0 bases to trimming and J lost 8 bases, with 21 bases between them. Here the CDR3 reads CASSLGKVGLNRDEQFF. In DNA, the CDR3 is TGCGCCAGCAGCTTGGGAAAGGTGGGACTCAACAGGGATGAGCAGTTCTTC.

V gene TRBV9 combines with J gene TRBJ1-5; D unresolved. CDR1 and CDR2 from the germline V gene are SGDLS and YYNGEE. The V end was cut by 0 bases, the J end by 0 bases, with 7 bases between. The CDR3 consists of 15 residues. The CDR3 loop is CASSVDGYSNQPQHF. As DNA, the CDR3 is TGTGCCAGCAGCGTAGACGGGTATAGCAATCAGCCCCAGCATTTT.

This clonotype was counted only a few times. The V and J genes are TRBV15 and TRBJ2-1; the D is unclear. CDR1 and CDR2 from the germline V gene are LNHNV and YYDKDF (reference sequence). This CDR3 comprises 13 residues. V lost 7 bases to trimming and J lost 2 bases, with 9 bases between them. The CDR3 protein is CATMVNAYNEQFF. CDR3 bases: TGTGCCACCATGGTAAATGCCTACAATGAGCAGTTCTTC.

In regard to this clonotype: One end of the junction varies from germline; a read error may be responsible. The gene calls are TRBV20-1 and TRBJ2-7; D not resolved. From germline, CDR1 is DFQATT and CDR2 SNEGSKA (reference sequence). The CDR3 consists of 12 residues. The CDR3 nucleotides are TGCAGTGCTAGATCGAGGCCCTACGAGAAGTACTTC. The encoded protein is CSARSRPYEKYF.

The V gene is TRBV20-1, the J gene TRBJ2-5; 7 bases are shared with TRBD2. After removal of 5 bases from V and 0 bases from J, the junction contained 12 bases not matched to a gene. Germline V lookup: CDR1 DFQATT, CDR2 SNEGSKA (reference sequence). The CDR3 runs to 16 residues. This chain's CDR3 is CSAPLHSGSHQETQYF. CDR3 bases: TGCAGTGCTCCGCTCCATAGCGGGTCACACCAAGAGACCCAGTACTTC.

This clonotype was recorded a few times. The chain joins TRBV15 to TRBJ1-2; D possibly corresponds to TRBD1 (5 bases). Trimming stripped 1 base from V and 2 bases from J, with 8 bases between. The germline CDR1 and CDR2 sequences are LNHNV and YYDKDF (reference sequence). CDR3 length: 14 amino acids. This chain's CDR3 is CATSRGGDNYGYTF. Written as DNA, the CDR3 is TGTGCCACCAGCAGAGGGGGGGACAACTATGGCTACACCTTC. Variable domain in full (rest from reference TRBV15 and TRBJ1-2): DAMVIQNPRYQVTQFGKPVTLSCSQTLNHNVMYWYQQKSSQAPKLLFHYYDKDFNNEADTPDNFQSRRPNTSFCFLDIRSPGLGDTAMYLCATSRGGDNYGYTFGSGTRLTVV.

This clonotype was detected only a few times. The CDR3 here is CASSSEREAFHEQYF. CDR3 nucleotides: TGCGCCAGCAGCTCCGAGCGGGAGGCCTTCCACGAGCAGTACTTC. The gene calls are TRBV5-1 and TRBJ2-7; TRBD2 matches at 9 bases. Germline CDR1 and CDR2: SGHRS and YFSETQ. With V trimmed by 3 bases and J by 5 bases, 9 bases remained unmatched. The CDR3 is made up of 15 amino acids.